Listed here are 29 T cell receptor beta chains from one sample, sequenced in a study of T-cell memory formation after mild COVID-19. TCRdb re-called the 5' RACE reads with MiXCR, one entry per CDR3 protein. The table has 110,000 or so distinct CDR3 sequences, over 20% seen once; the top ten hold about two fifths. The sample taken for sequencing was PBMCs or a T cell subset sorted from them (not recorded which). The receptors come from a man between 18 and 35 years old who had mild COVID-19 (a few samples of this study predate the infection). Cell type and time point are not known.

The chain recombines TRBV12-3 or TRBV12-4 with TRBJ2-2; TRBD1 matches 9 bases. Trimming cost V 6 bases and J 5 bases; bases outside gene matches: 1. This CDR3 spans 13 amino acids. In nucleotides, the CDR3 is TGTGCCAGCAGAGACAGGGGGACCGGGGAGCTGTTTTTT. Its translation is CASRDRGTGELFF.

The rearrangement links TRBV12-3 or TRBV12-4 to TRBJ2-3; 8 positions match TRBD2. Trimming removed 5 bases from V and 2 bases from J; junction bases left unmatched: 9. CDR3 size: 16 residues. CDR3 protein: CASSPNIGGVTDTQYF. In DNA, the CDR3 is TGTGCCAGCAGTCCAAATATCGGGGGGGTCACAGATACGCAGTATTTT.

CDR3 amino acids: CASSDNYGYTF. As DNA, the CDR3 is TGCGCCAGCAGTGACAACTATGGCTACACCTTC. The chain has TRBV10-2 and TRBJ1-2; D gene ambiguous. The germline V and J ends were trimmed by 3 bases and 2 bases, with 1 base remaining between them. Germline loops: CDR1 WSHSY, CDR2 SAAADI. This CDR3 is 11 amino acids long.

This clonotype was found a few times. J is TRBJ2-1 and V is TRBV6-6, with D possibly matching TRBD2 (5 bases). The germline V gene encodes CDR1 MNHNY and CDR2 SVGAGI (reference sequence). There are 13 residues in the CDR3. V gave up 3 bases and J gave up 6 bases, with 9 bases separating them. CDR3 amino acids: CASSYSGSNEQFF. Here the CDR3 DNA reads TGTGCCAGCAGTTATTCGGGAAGCAATGAGCAGTTCTTC.

The chain joins TRBV7-2 to TRBJ2-6; TRBD1 might be the D (6 bases). Germline V gene lookup returns CDR1 SGHTA and CDR2 FQGNSA. CDR3 length equals 16 residues. V dropped 5 bases and J dropped 0 bases, with 11 bases sitting between them. CDR3 sequence: CASSLSRGSGANVLTF. Written as DNA, the CDR3 is TGTGCCAGCAGCCTATCCAGGGGCTCTGGGGCCAACGTCCTGACTTTC.

V gene TRBV7-3 combines with J gene TRBJ1-1; D not certain. Germline V lookup: CDR1 SGHTA, CDR2 FQGTGA. The CDR3 length is 15 residues. The V and J ends lost 1 base and 0 bases respectively, with 9 bases between them. The DNA for the CDR3 is TGTGCCAGCAGCTTAATTCGGCAGCTGAACACTGAAGCTTTCTTT. It specifies CASSLIRQLNTEAFF.

This chain uses TRBV4-1 with TRBJ2-7; no definite D call. V lost 6 bases and J lost 7, with 10 bases in between. This CDR3 region has 11 residues. Germline CDR1 and CDR2: MGHRA and YSYEKL. Here the CDR3 reads CASSQTEEQYF. The CDR3 DNA is TGCGCCAGCAGTCAAACCGAGGAGCAGTACTTC.

This clonotype was observed a handful of times. This sequence joins TRBV4-1 and TRBJ2-3; the D call may be TRBD1 or TRBD2 (7 bases each). CDR1 and CDR2 (germline): MGHRA, YSYEKL. The CDR3 runs 17 residues. V was pared by 4 bases and J by 5 bases, with 22 bases between. The CDR3 nucleotides are TGCGCCAGCAGCCCGCTAGTAAGCCAGGGGGAGGGAGATACGCAGTATTTT. Protein product: CASSPLVSQGEGDTQYF.

This clonotype has ten or more counts. The V and J genes are TRBV29-1 and TRBJ1-1; D remains unclear. Per the germline V gene, CDR1 is SQVTM and CDR2 is ANQGSEA. V dropped 6 bases and J dropped 0 bases, with 8 bases sitting between them. The CDR3 runs 12 residues. CDR3 sequence (DNA): TGCAGCGTCGCAGTTATGAACACTGAAGCTTTCTTT. It encodes CSVAVMNTEAFF. Together with reference TRBV29-1 and TRBJ1-1, the CDR3 gives the full variable domain: SAVISQKPSRDICQRGTSLTIQCQVDSQVTMMFWYRQQPGQSLTLIATANQGSEATYESGFVIDKFPISRPNLTFSTLTVSNMSPEDSSIYLCSVAVMNTEAFFGQGTRLTVV.

V gene TRBV4-3 combines with J gene TRBJ2-1; the D call may be TRBD1 or TRBD2 (6 bases each). V was shortened by 2 bases and J by 12 bases, with 23 bases between the two germline ends. CDR3 length equals 16 residues. Germline assignment: CDR1 LGHNA and CDR2 YSLEER. CDR3 coding DNA: TGCGCCAGCAGCCAAAGGGGGGACCACTCAAGATCGCGGCAGTTCTTC. Its translation is CASSQRGDHSRSRQFF.

This clonotype was counted between two and nine times. This rearrangement joins TRBV6-2 or TRBV6-3 to TRBJ1-2, with D possibly matching TRBD1 (6 bases). The CDR3 spans 11 residues. V was pared by 6 bases and J by 5 bases, with 7 bases between. CDR1 is MNHEY and CDR2 is SVGEGT in the germline V gene. The CDR3: CASRTGYGYTF. DNA of the CDR3: TGTGCCAGCAGGACAGGTTATGGCTACACCTTC.

This chain joins TRBV6-5 and TRBJ2-2, with D tentatively TRBD2 (6 bases). Germline V gene sequence: CDR1 MNHEY, CDR2 SVGAGI. The CDR3 spans 14 residues. Trimming took off 6 bases at V and 1 base at J, with 9 bases between the two ends. CDR3 sequence (DNA): TGTGCCAGCAGAGGCGGGATGAACACCGGGGAGCTGTTTTTT. It is translated as CASRGGMNTGELFF.

This clonotype was detected many times. Here the CDR3 DNA reads TGTGCCAGCAGCTTAACCGCCGTTAGCACAGATACGCAGTATTTT. As protein: CASSLTAVSTDTQYF. The rearrangement uses TRBV7-9 and TRBJ2-3, with D unresolved. The V gene's germline CDR1 is SEHNR and CDR2 FQNEAQ (reference sequence). This CDR3 has 15 residues. Trimming removed 2 bases from V and 0 bases from J, with 9 bases in between.

The chain links TRBV4-1 to TRBJ2-7; 7 positions match TRBD1. Germline CDR1 MGHRA, CDR2 YSYEKL. With V trimmed by 3 bases and J by 0 bases, 8 bases remained unmatched. The CDR3 has 16 amino acids. This CDR3 reads CASSHFPRGSSYEQYF. In DNA form, the CDR3 reads TGCGCCAGCAGCCATTTCCCCAGGGGGAGCTCCTACGAGCAGTACTTC.

The V call is TRBV29-1, the J call TRBJ1-2; D unclear. The ends were cut back, 2 bases at V and 7 bases at J, with 14 bases in the middle. The germline V gene encodes CDR1 SQVTM and CDR2 ANQGSEA. The CDR3 has 13 amino acids. Written as DNA, the CDR3 is TGCAGCGTTGAATCCCTCCTTTTCCGTGGCTACACCTTC. Amino acid sequence: CSVESLLFRGYTF.

This clonotype has ten or more counts. The chain uses TRBV12-3 or TRBV12-4 and TRBJ2-7; D perhaps matches TRBD2 (5 bases). CDR3 length: 13 residues. V was cut by 5 bases and J by 3 bases, with 11 bases left in between. DNA for the CDR3: TGTGCCAGCAGTCCCGGGGTCCTCTACGAGCAGTACTTC. Translating it yields CASSPGVLYEQYF.

The chain recombines TRBV5-1 with TRBJ1-6; 8 bases align to TRBD1. The CDR3 is 17 amino acids. Germline V gene sequence: CDR1 SGHRS, CDR2 YFSETQ. The V and J ends lost 0 bases and 7 bases, in that order; junction bases with no gene match: 9. The CDR3 DNA sequence: TGCGCCAGCAGCTTGGTGGGGCTGGACAGGGAGAATTCACCCCTCCACTTT. Translated, it gives CASSLVGLDRENSPLHF. Supplemented by reference TRBV5-1 and TRBJ1-6, the full variable domain reads KAGVTQTPRYLIKTRGQQVTLSCSPISGHRSVSWYQQTPGQGLQFLFEYFSETQRNKGNFPGRFSGRQFSNSRSEMNVSTLELGDSALYLCASSLVGLDRENSPLHFGNGTRLTVT.

This clonotype was counted a few times. This chain links TRBV2 with TRBJ2-5; D is tentatively TRBD1 or TRBD2 (6 bases each). The CDR3 has 13 amino acids. Trimming shortened V by 4 bases and J by 10 bases, and 16 bases separated the two germline ends. Germline assignment: CDR1 SNHLY and CDR2 FYNNEI. CDR3 coding DNA: TGTGCCAGCAGTGGGGGGGCCAGCAGAGACCAGTACTTC. Protein: CASSGGASRDQYF.

This clonotype was detected only a few times. V is TRBV5-6 and J is TRBJ1-5; a weak D match, TRBD1 (6 bases). This CDR3 is built from 17 residues. Trimming left V 2 bases short and J 3 bases short, with 18 bases between. Germline assignment: CDR1 SGHDT and CDR2 YYEEEE. As DNA, the CDR3 is TGTGCCAGCAGCTTCAGCGACCATCCGGGGGCCAATCAGCCCCAGCATTTT. It specifies CASSFSDHPGANQPQHF.

The chain employs TRBV25-1 and TRBJ2-7; D ambiguous. Per germline, CDR1 MGHDK and CDR2 SYGVNS. This CDR3 is 13 amino acids long. Trimming pared 4 bases from V and 4 bases from J, leaving 11 bases between. The CDR3 nucleotides read TGTGCCAGCAGTGGCCCGGTAGTTTACGAGCAGTACTTC. This sequence encodes CASSGPVVYEQYF.

The CDR3 DNA reads as TGTGCCAGCAGCCCGCAGGGGCTCTATTACGAGCAGTACGTC. Translating it yields CASSPQGLYYEQYV. The chain combines TRBV5-6 with TRBJ2-7, with D possibly TRBD1 on 6 matching bases. The germline V gene has CDR1 SGHDT and CDR2 YYEEEE. This CDR3 region has 14 residues. Trimming left V 4 bases short and J 4 bases short, with 15 bases between.

This clonotype was recorded many times. The chain recombines TRBV7-8 with TRBJ2-3, with 10 bases matching TRBD2. Per germline, CDR1 SGHVS and CDR2 FQNEAQ. The junction had 1 base not matched to a gene; V was cut back by 2 bases and J by 2 bases. The CDR3 has 15 amino acids. CDR3 in DNA: TGTGCCAGCAGCTTACTAGCGGGGGACACAGATACGCAGTATTTT. Translation: CASSLLAGDTDTQYF. The full variable domain, in which reference TRBV7-8 and TRBJ2-3 provide the parts outside the CDR3, is GAGVSQSPRYKVAKRGQDVALRCDPISGHVSLFWYQQALGQGPEFLTYFQNEAQLDKSGLPSDRFFAERPEGSVSTLKIQRTQQEDSAVYLCASSLLAGDTDTQYFGPGTRLTVL.

The V and J genes are TRBV6-2 or TRBV6-3 and TRBJ2-3; D is uncertain. CDR1 and CDR2 from the germline V gene are MNHEY and SVGEGT. V lost 4 bases and J lost 6, with 11 bases in between. The CDR3 has 13 residues. The CDR3 here is CASSSRITDTQYF. The CDR3 DNA sequence: TGTGCCAGCAGTTCCCGAATTACGGATACGCAGTATTTT.

There are a few counts of this clonotype. In DNA, the CDR3 is TGTGCCAGCAGCATCATGGGGTTCAGAGATACGCAGTATTTT. This encodes CASSIMGFRDTQYF. The chain combines TRBV7-9 with TRBJ2-3; no definite D call. Germline CDR1 and CDR2: SEHNR and FQNEAQ (reference sequence). The CDR3 has 14 residues. The germline V and J ends were trimmed by 5 bases and 5 bases, with 14 bases remaining between them.

The V call is TRBV27, the J call TRBJ2-7; maybe TRBD2 (6 bases). CDR3 size: 15 residues. Trimming cost V 5 bases and J 0 bases, with 14 bases left between them. Germline assignment: CDR1 MNHEY and CDR2 SMNVEV (reference sequence). CDR3 region: CASSPRGGSSYEQYV. DNA for the CDR3: TGTGCCAGCAGTCCACGTGGAGGGAGCTCCTACGAGCAGTACGTC.

V usage is TRBV6-4 and J usage is TRBJ1-1; no reliable D call. CDR3 length equals 13 residues. Looked up from germline, CDR1 is MRHNA and CDR2 is SNTAGT. Trimming removed 0 bases from V and 3 bases from J, with 5 bases in between. The DNA of the CDR3 is TGTGCCAGCAGTGACTCAAAGGACACTGAAGCTTTCTTT. It yields the protein CASSDSKDTEAFF.

This clonotype was detected a few times. V and J are TRBV6-1 and TRBJ2-7; D is unclear. The CDR3 loop spans 13 amino acids. V dropped 4 bases and J dropped 2 bases, with 9 bases sitting between them. Germline lookup yields CDR1 MNHNS and CDR2 SASEGT. The CDR3 bases are TGTGCCAGCAGTGCAGGATCTGCCTACGAGCAGTACGTC. Translating gives CASSAGSAYEQYV.

This clonotype was detected only a few times. The chain employs TRBV27 and TRBJ2-1; perhaps D is TRBD1 or TRBD2 (5 bases each). The V and J ends lost 1 base and 8 bases respectively, with 18 bases between them. The CDR3 has 16 residues. The V gene's germline CDR1 is MNHEY and CDR2 SMNVEV (reference sequence). For the CDR3, the DNA is TGTGCCAGCAGTTTATTTGGGGGTTTAAGGCTGGATGAGCAGTTCTTC. Residues: CASSLFGGLRLDEQFF.

The chain carries TRBV7-6 and TRBJ2-3; tentative D call: TRBD1 (5 bases). Germline CDR1 and CDR2: SGHVS and FNYEAQ. The V end lost 3 bases, the J end lost 4 bases, and 11 bases lay between the germline ends. The length of the CDR3 is 14 residues. The DNA of the CDR3 is TGTGCCAGCAGCTTGGGGCAGGGTGCAGATACGCAGTATTTT. The encoded protein is CASSLGQGADTQYF.